What follows describes a single TCR beta chain. What it binds is not known. Primers: 60 Vbeta forward and 13 Jbeta reverse. Generated by immunoSEQ multiplex PCR, the TCRdb table keeps only in-frame clones and is missing some. The sample holds about 80,000 clones, less than 85% seen once. This specimen belongs to a study of cytomegalovirus exposure and HLA in healthy donors. Study findings and constraints: Cytomegalovirus association was assigned to some 160 TCR beta chains.

The CDR3 is 12 residues long. In germline, CDR1 is SGHRS, CDR2 YFSETQ. The TCR sequence derives from a human donor in good health. The chain couples TRBV5-1 to TRBJ2-5; TRBD1 matches at 9 bases. The DNA end is a closer match to TRBJ2-7, so the J assignment may be wrong. The material sequenced was PBMCs. The CDR3 protein is CASSWTGAEQYF. The CDR3 region has the DNA TGCGCCAGCAGCTGGACAGGGGCCGAGCAGTACTTC.